The 30 T cell receptor beta chains below come from one sample, sequenced in a study of cytomegalovirus exposure and HLA in healthy donors. Researchers ran the PCR with 60 Vbeta and 13 Jbeta primers. Only in-frame clones appear in the TCRdb table, and some are missing; sequencing was by immunoSEQ multiplex PCR. Altogether 150,000 to 200,000 clones are present, 70% to 80% being singletons, with the ten largest covering approximately 15%. Sequencing was performed on PBMCs. These receptor sequences come from a woman between 40 and 50 years old in good health and CMV-seronegative.

The V gene is TRBV10-1, the J gene TRBJ2-7; TRBD1 matches 10 bases. CDR1 is WNHNN and CDR2 is SYGVQD in the germline V gene (reference sequence). V dropped 8 bases and J dropped 4; count of bases not matched to a gene: 5. This CDR3 has 13 residues. CDR3 protein: CASPTGGLYEQYF. In DNA form, the CDR3 reads TGCGCCAGCCCGACAGGGGGCTTATACGAGCAGTACTTC.

This sequence joins TRBV28 and TRBJ1-5, with D perhaps matching TRBD1 (5 bases). The germline gives CDR1 MDHEN, CDR2 SYDVKM. V lost 3 bases and J lost 4, with 16 bases in between. The CDR3 is 16 residues long. The CDR3, as DNA: TGTGCCAGCAGTTTTCGGGTCCCAGGGCGGAATCAGCCCCAGCATTTT. Translating gives CASSFRVPGRNQPQHF.

The V call is TRBV10-3, the J call TRBJ2-1; 7 nucleotides agree with TRBD1. The CDR3 is 14 amino acids. Losses at the gene ends were 3 bases for V and 5 bases for J; bases not matched to a gene: 4. Per the germline V gene, CDR1 is ENHRY and CDR2 is SYGVKD. The CDR3 coding sequence is TGTGCCATCAGTGACAGGGGGTCCCACAATGAGCAGTTCTTC. Amino acids: CAISDRGSHNEQFF.

The V call is TRBV19, the J call TRBJ2-4; TRBD1 matches 9 bases. CDR1 LNHDA and CDR2 SQIVND come from the germline V gene (reference sequence). Unmatched junction bases numbered 13, after V lost 7 bases and J lost 6 bases. CDR3 length: 16 amino acids. CDR3 region: CASIDPRGTGRNIQYF. The CDR3 coding sequence is TGTGCCAGTATCGATCCCAGGGGGACAGGGAGAAACATTCAGTACTTC.

The chain links TRBV7-9 to TRBJ2-1; 10 positions agree with TRBD1. Per germline, CDR1 SEHNR and CDR2 FQNEAQ (reference sequence). CDR3 length: 15 amino acids. With 7 bases clipped from V and 5 bases from J, the junction kept 8 bases outside the gene matches. Here the CDR3 DNA reads TGTGCCAGCACCCGGACAGGGGGATTGCACAATGAGCAGTTCTTC. It yields the protein CASTRTGGLHNEQFF.

V is TRBV9 and J is TRBJ2-2, with D maybe TRBD1 (5 bases). CDR1 and CDR2 from the germline V gene are SGDLS and YYNGEE. The CDR3 contains 17 residues. Trimming took 0 bases from V and 1 from J, leaving 13 bases between them. The CDR3 loop reads CASSVVDTFLNTGELFF. The CDR3 DNA sequence: TGTGCCAGCAGCGTAGTGGACACCTTTCTGAACACCGGGGAGCTGTTTTTT.

This sequence joins TRBV19 and TRBJ2-1, with 10 bases that match TRBD2. This CDR3 is built from 17 residues. After removal of 5 bases from V and 0 bases from J, the junction contained 7 bases not matched to a gene. Germline V CDR1 and CDR2: LNHDA, SQIVND (reference sequence). CDR3 sequence reads: CASSPLAGEHSYNEQFF. The CDR3 DNA reads as TGTGCCAGTAGTCCTCTAGCGGGAGAGCACTCCTACAATGAGCAGTTCTTC.

The chain joins TRBV2 to TRBJ2-5; TRBD2 might be the D (5 bases). Germline loops: CDR1 SNHLY, CDR2 FYNNEI. The CDR3 is made up of 13 amino acids. The V end lost 4 bases, the J end lost 6 bases, and 12 bases lay between the germline ends. CDR3 sequence reads: CASSGGSYQTQYF. CDR3 DNA sequence: TGTGCCAGCAGTGGTGGGAGCTATCAGACCCAGTACTTC.

The chain uses TRBV7-3 and TRBJ1-2, with D unresolved. CDR1 SGHTA and CDR2 FQGTGA come from the germline V gene. V gave up 6 bases and J gave up 1 base, with 15 bases separating them. This CDR3 spans 15 amino acids. CDR3 amino acids: CASRPSGGSNYGYTF. In DNA form, the CDR3 reads TGTGCCAGCAGGCCCTCCGGTGGGAGTAACTATGGCTACACCTTC.

This clone was seen more than once but under ten times. V and J are TRBV19 and TRBJ2-7; weak D call: TRBD2 (5 bases). This CDR3 has 15 residues. Trimming cost V 9 bases and J 4 bases, with 22 bases left between them. Germline loops: CDR1 LNHDA, CDR2 SQIVND (reference sequence). The CDR3 DNA reads as TGTGCCAGAATTCGGCGGGTTGGCGGAGGATACGAGCAGTACTTC. Its translation: CARIRRVGGGYEQYF.

The J gene is TRBJ1-5, the V gene TRBV2, with D tentatively TRBD1 (6 bases). The CDR3 sequence is 12 residues long. Germline loops: CDR1 SNHLY, CDR2 FYNNEI. With 6 bases removed from V and 4 bases from J, the gap between germline ends came to 7 bases. The CDR3 is CASRQGNQPQHF. Here the CDR3 DNA reads TGTGCCAGCAGACAGGGAAATCAGCCCCAGCATTTT.

This chain uses TRBV4-2 with TRBJ1-6; maybe TRBD1 (5 bases). CDR3 length: 19 residues. The V gene's germline CDR1 is LGHNA and CDR2 YNFKEQ. The germline V and J ends were trimmed by 4 bases and 9 bases, with 28 bases remaining between them. CDR3 DNA sequence: TGTGCCAGCAGCCGAGAAAACCACCGGAGACAGTCATTTGGTTCACCCCTCCACTTT. This sequence encodes CASSRENHRRQSFGSPLHF.

The V gene is TRBV11-3, the J gene TRBJ2-3, with D perhaps TRBD2 (5 bases). Germline CDR1 is SGHNT and CDR2 is YENEEA. The CDR3 loop spans 16 amino acids. V lost 1 base and J 1 base, leaving 12 bases between the germline ends. The CDR3 DNA is TGTGCCAGCAGCTTAGGAGCGATGGGAGGCACAGATACGCAGTATTTT. This translates into CASSLGAMGGTDTQYF.

The rearrangement uses TRBV9 and TRBJ1-2, with 7 bases fitting TRBD1. In germline, CDR1 is SGDLS, CDR2 YYNGEE. The CDR3 is 15 amino acids. V trimming: 4 bases; J trimming: 4 bases; junction bases outside the gene matches: 10. DNA of the CDR3: TGTGCCAGCAGCCAACTAGACAGGGCCCCCTATGGCTACACCTTC. This gives the protein CASSQLDRAPYGYTF.

The V call is TRBV28, the J call TRBJ2-7, with 7 bases matching TRBD1. The CDR3 spans 12 residues. Germline trimming cut 6 bases from V and 6 bases from J; bases unmatched to any gene: 5. CDR1 and CDR2 (germline): MDHEN, SYDVKM. The CDR3 DNA reads TGTGCCAGCAGCACAGGGGTGGGCGAGCAGTACTTC. It encodes CASSTGVGEQYF.

The rearrangement links TRBV9 to TRBJ2-1; 7 bases are shared with TRBD2. From germline, CDR1 is SGDLS and CDR2 YYNGEE. J was trimmed by 3 bases and V by 4 bases; bases with no gene match: 10. CDR3 size: 16 residues. The CDR3 DNA reads as TGTGCCAGCAGCCGATTTCGTAGCGGGTACTACAATGAGCAGTTCTTC. Encoded protein: CASSRFRSGYYNEQFF.

This clone was seen more than once but under ten times. The J gene is TRBJ1-6, the V gene TRBV5-4; D is ambiguous. The CDR3 extends over 15 amino acids. Germline lookup yields CDR1 SGHNT and CDR2 YYREEE (reference sequence). Trimming took 4 bases from V and 7 from J, leaving 15 bases between them. This CDR3 is CASSIFGDHNSPLHF. CDR3 DNA: TGTGCCAGCAGCATATTCGGGGATCACAATTCACCCCTCCACTTT.

The J gene is TRBJ2-3, the V gene TRBV11-3; a possible D gene is TRBD1 (6 bases). Between the trimmed V and J ends, which lost 1 base and 0 bases, there was a span of 17 bases. CDR3 length equals 18 residues. CDR1 is SGHNT, CDR2 YENEEA, per germline. CDR3 sequence reads: CASSLGRGWTQSTDTQYF. Here the CDR3 DNA reads TGTGCCAGCAGCTTAGGTAGGGGGTGGACCCAAAGCACAGATACGCAGTATTTT.

The chain links TRBV18 to TRBJ1-1; D is undetermined. The germline CDR1 and CDR2 sequences are KGHSH and LQKENI. The CDR3 has 13 amino acids. Trimming stripped 5 bases from V and 2 bases from J, with 9 bases between. The CDR3 reads CASSSGINTEAFF. In DNA form, the CDR3 reads TGTGCCAGCTCATCCGGGATAAACACTGAAGCTTTCTTT.

The chain joins TRBV6-6 to TRBJ2-7; D gene uncertain. V lost 8 bases and J 5 bases, leaving 13 bases between the germline ends. Per the germline V gene, CDR1 is MNHNY and CDR2 is SVGAGI (reference sequence). This CDR3 has 12 amino acids. In DNA form, the CDR3 reads TGTGCCAGCCGAAGATTCGGAGACGAGCAGTACTTC. Protein: CASRRFGDEQYF.

The chain links TRBV7-9 to TRBJ2-1; 10 bases agree with TRBD1. The J segment lost 9 bases and the V segment lost 5 bases, leaving 7 bases of the junction unmatched. This CDR3 region has 14 residues. Germline CDR1 reads SEHNR; CDR2 reads FQNEAQ (reference sequence). Here the CDR3 DNA reads TGTGCCAGCAGCACTCAGACAGGGGGCACTGAGCAGTTCTTC. Translated: CASSTQTGGTEQFF. Together with reference TRBV7-9 and TRBJ2-1, the CDR3 gives the full variable domain: DTGVSQNPRHKITKRGQNVTFRCDPISEHNRLYWYRQTLGQGPEFLTYFQNEAQLEKSRLLSDRFSAERPKGSFSTLEIQRTEQGDSAMYLCASSTQTGGTEQFFGPGTRLTVL.

V and J are TRBV19 and TRBJ1-4; D ambiguous. The V end lost 4 bases, the J end lost 0 bases, and 12 bases lay between the germline ends. CDR3 size: 16 residues. Per the germline V gene, CDR1 is LNHDA and CDR2 is SQIVND (reference sequence). CDR3 in amino acids: CASSKPWAATNEKLFF. The CDR3 DNA is TGTGCCAGTAGTAAACCTTGGGCAGCAACTAATGAAAAACTGTTTTTT. Looking up the rest from reference TRBV19 and TRBJ1-4 gives the full variable domain: DGGITQSPKYLFRKEGQNVTLSCEQNLNHDAMYWYRQDPGQGLRLIYYSQIVNDFQKGDIAEGYSVSREKKESFPLTVTSAQKNPTAFYLCASSKPWAATNEKLFFGSGTQLSVL.

This clone was recorded once. This could be a read error, since a much larger clone is one nucleotide away. V and J are TRBV7-2 and TRBJ2-1, with D hard to call. The CDR3 extends over 12 amino acids. Looked up from germline, CDR1 is SGHTA and CDR2 is FQGNSA. V was cut by 1 base and J by 7 bases, with 5 bases left in between. This CDR3 reads CASSLVGNEQFF. CDR3 nucleotides: TGTGCCAGCAGCTTAGTCGGGAATGAGCAGTTCTTC.

The chain recombines TRBV7-3 with TRBJ2-7; possibly TRBD1 for D (6 bases). The CDR3 covers 14 residues. Germline V CDR1 and CDR2: SGHTA, FQGTGA. V was cut by 4 bases and J by 2 bases, with 12 bases left in between. Written as DNA, the CDR3 is TGTGCCAGCAGCTCATACGGACAGCCCTACGAGCAGTACTTC. Translated: CASSSYGQPYEQYF.

The chain joins TRBV5-1 to TRBJ1-4; no reliable D call. Trimming stripped 1 base from V and 5 bases from J, with 6 bases between. The CDR3 has 13 amino acids. The germline CDR1 and CDR2 sequences are SGHRS and YFSETQ. The CDR3 here is CASSLRGNEKLFF. The CDR3 nucleotides read TGCGCCAGCAGCTTGCGGGGAAATGAAAAACTGTTTTTT.

This clone appeared once. The genes are TRBV27 and TRBJ2-7; D ambiguous. Trimming removed 6 bases at V and 0 bases at J, with 12 bases between. CDR3 size: 14 residues. CDR1 is MNHEY, CDR2 SMNVEV, per germline (reference sequence). The CDR3 reads CASRSGYSSYEQYF. CDR3 DNA sequence: TGTGCCAGCAGATCCGGTTATAGCTCCTACGAGCAGTACTTC.

The chain carries TRBV28 and TRBJ2-5; TRBD2 agrees at 10 bases. The CDR3 extends over 15 amino acids. V shed 5 bases, J shed 5 bases, and the junction held 8 bases outside the gene matches. The germline V gene encodes CDR1 MDHEN and CDR2 SYDVKM. CDR3 sequence: CASSPRYSGGETQYF. In nucleotides, the CDR3 is TGTGCCAGCAGTCCCCGTTATAGCGGGGGGGAGACCCAGTACTTC.

Only one count was recorded for this clone. The chain recombines TRBV11-2 with TRBJ2-7; the D gene is possibly TRBD2 (5 bases). This CDR3 contains 15 residues. V was cut by 5 bases and J by 4 bases, with 18 bases left in between. Germline values: CDR1 SGHAT, CDR2 FQNNGV. CDR3 bases: TGTGCCAGCAGCCGCGACTACCTAGATTTTTACGAGCAGTACTTC. It is translated as CASSRDYLDFYEQYF.

This clone was seen more than once but under ten times. This chain links TRBV5-6 with TRBJ2-1, with a possible D match to TRBD1 (6 bases). The CDR3 totals 15 residues. The germline V gene encodes CDR1 SGHDT and CDR2 YYEEEE. V lost 2 bases to trimming and J lost 1 base, with 10 bases between them. CDR3 in DNA: TGTGCCAGCAGCTTTGGGACAAAATCCTACAATGAGCAGTTCTTC. Its translation: CASSFGTKSYNEQFF.

This chain connects TRBV11-1 to TRBJ2-2, with a tentative D call TRBD2 (5 bases). The CDR3 extends over 14 amino acids. Per the germline V gene, CDR1 is SGHAT and CDR2 is FQDESV (reference sequence). Between the trimmed V and J ends, which lost 4 bases and 1 base, there was a span of 7 bases. Written as DNA, the CDR3 is TGTGCCAGCAGCTGGAGCGGGAACACCGGGGAGCTGTTTTTT. Encoded protein: CASSWSGNTGELFF.